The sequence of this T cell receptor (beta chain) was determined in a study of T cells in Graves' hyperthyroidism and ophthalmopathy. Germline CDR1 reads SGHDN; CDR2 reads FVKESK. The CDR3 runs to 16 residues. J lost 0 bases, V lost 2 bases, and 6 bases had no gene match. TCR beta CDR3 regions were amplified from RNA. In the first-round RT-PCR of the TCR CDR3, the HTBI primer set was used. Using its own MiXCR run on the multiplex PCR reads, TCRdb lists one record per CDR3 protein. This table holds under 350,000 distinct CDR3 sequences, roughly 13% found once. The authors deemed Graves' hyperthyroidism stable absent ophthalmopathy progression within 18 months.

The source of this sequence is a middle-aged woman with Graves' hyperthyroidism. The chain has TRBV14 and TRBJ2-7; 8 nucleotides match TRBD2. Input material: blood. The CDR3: CASSQRLAGFSYEQYF. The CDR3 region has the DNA TGTGCCAGCAGCCAACGCCTAGCGGGTTTCTCCTACGAGCAGTACTTC.